The clone carrying this T cell receptor beta chain has a handful of counts. TCRdb independently ran MiXCR on the RT-PCR reads; one entry per CDR3 protein. Of some 880,000 distinct CDR3 sequences listed, 15% to 20% are singletons. The data originate from a study of patients and donors after allogeneic stem cell transplantation. The CDR3 length is 14 residues. Germline V lookup: CDR1 DFQATT, CDR2 SNEGSKA (reference sequence). Trimming took off 1 base at V and 8 bases at J, with 15 bases between the two ends. V gene TRBV20-1 combines with J gene TRBJ2-1, with D perhaps TRBD2 (7 bases). The source of this sequence is a human donor who was either an allogeneic HSCT recipient or a stem cell or donor lymphocyte infusion donor (not recorded which). It is not recorded whose cells these are; they may come from a transplant donor. Sequencing input: blood, either unsorted or a sorted T cell fraction (not recorded which). DNA for the CDR3: TGCAGTGCTAGAGCCCGGGACTACAGGGATGAGCAGTTCTTC. Its translation: CSARARDYRDEQFF.